Each of the 2 T cell receptor beta chains below was sequenced from the same sample in a study of blood T cell repertoires in COVID-19. Profiled with immunoSEQ multiplex PCR; TCRdb holds only in-frame clones, not every one. The sample yields about 300,000 clones, approximately 86% seen once. Sequencing used peripheral blood. The origin of the receptors is a man in his 70s with acute or convalescent COVID-19.

V is TRBV6-5 and J is TRBJ1-5; maybe TRBD1 (6 bases). With 6 bases removed from V and 2 bases from J, the gap between germline ends came to 8 bases. CDR3 length: 13 residues. Per the germline V gene, CDR1 is MNHEY and CDR2 is SVGAGI. The CDR3 DNA is TGTGCCAGCAGGGGGGCTGGCAATCAGCCCCAGCATTTT. Its translation is CASRGAGNQPQHF.

This clone was counted between two and nine times. The rearrangement joins TRBV27 to TRBJ2-7, with TRBD1 matching over 9 bases. V shed 4 bases and J 12 bases; nucleotides not matched to a gene: 7. This CDR3 has 12 amino acids. In germline, CDR1 is MNHEY, CDR2 SMNVEV (reference sequence). CDR3: CASSYTGGPLYF. CDR3 DNA: TGTGCCAGCAGTTACACAGGGGGCCCACTGTACTTC.